This TCR beta chain was obtained from a study of T cell clusters in autoimmune cytopenias. CDR3 length equals 12 residues. Multiplex touch-down PCR amplified TRB using TRB-A and TRB-B pools in one tube. Following a re-call of the multiplex PCR reads, TCRdb has one entry per CDR3 protein and lacks DNA. The table lists under 900 distinct CDR3 sequences. Each sample's input was about 250 ng genomic DNA, 30,000 to 45,000 genome equivalents. According to its frequency, this clonotype is medium-sized (0.01 to 0.1%). The same data also went into a second study, on T cell repertoires in aging, cancer and after chemotherapy. In that study: Six age groups, ranging from 30 or younger to 70 or older, included the donors. The full dataset contained several million TCR reads. Healthy donors lost TCR diversity with age mainly through richness, cancer patients through richness and evenness. Median generation probability rose over the chemotherapy interval in each cancer cohort, suggesting rebound thymic output.

The chain recombines TRBV12-3 or TRBV12-4 with TRBJ2-1. The specimen was peripheral blood. This TCR derives from a human donor in good health. The CDR3 sequence is CASSLAELEQFF.